The clone carrying this T cell receptor beta chain appeared once. This entry belongs to a study of neoadjuvant anti-PD-1 for oral cavity cancer. Time point of the sample: after neoadjuvant nivolumab, at surgical resection. Profiling relied on immunoSEQ multiplex PCR, and the TCRdb table lists in-frame clones only, not all of them. The sample has 63,000 or so clones; about 86% are singletons. V was shortened by 4 bases and J by 3 bases, with 11 bases between the two germline ends. Germline CDR1 is MNHNS and CDR2 is SASEGT. The CDR3 is made up of 14 amino acids. The input for sequencing was PBMCs, taken after nivolumab (anti-PD-1) treatment. The chain recombines TRBV6-1 with TRBJ2-3; D is undetermined. The TCR comes from a person aged 35-80 years with oral cavity squamous cell carcinoma. For the CDR3, the DNA is TGTGCCAGCAGTGCTTCCTTTTTTACAGATACGCAGTATTTT. Amino acids: CASSASFFTDTQYF.